This T cell receptor beta chain was sequenced during a study of beta chain features in type 1 diabetes. Whole-study findings and limits: The naive, central memory and Treg TCRB repertoires looked more alike in patients than they did in healthy donors. Type 1 diabetes patients showed a moderate but significant shortening of TCRB CDR3s in all four CD4+ subsets.

All of the isolated RNA was reverse transcribed, so expressed TCRB transcripts were sequenced. Naive, central memory and regulatory T cell samples came to a mean of roughly 4 million reads. TCRdb keeps only in-frame clones here, not all; method: immunoSEQ multiplex PCR. The sample lists hundreds of thousands of clones, over 12% occurring once. Worth noting for this clone: The antigen is not known.

CDR3 length equals 15 residues. Germline V CDR1 and CDR2: MNHEY, SMNVEV (reference sequence). The J segment lost 2 bases and the V segment lost 6 bases, leaving 4 bases of the junction unmatched. This rearrangement joins TRBV27 to TRBJ2-7; 13 bases are a match to TRBD2. Sequences were obtained from naive CD4+ T cells from blood. This receptor was obtained from a man between 18 and 35 years old with type 1 diabetes. The CDR3 is CASSWTSGGTYEQYF. CDR3 sequence (DNA): TGTGCCAGCAGCTGGACTAGCGGGGGCACCTACGAGCAGTACTTC.